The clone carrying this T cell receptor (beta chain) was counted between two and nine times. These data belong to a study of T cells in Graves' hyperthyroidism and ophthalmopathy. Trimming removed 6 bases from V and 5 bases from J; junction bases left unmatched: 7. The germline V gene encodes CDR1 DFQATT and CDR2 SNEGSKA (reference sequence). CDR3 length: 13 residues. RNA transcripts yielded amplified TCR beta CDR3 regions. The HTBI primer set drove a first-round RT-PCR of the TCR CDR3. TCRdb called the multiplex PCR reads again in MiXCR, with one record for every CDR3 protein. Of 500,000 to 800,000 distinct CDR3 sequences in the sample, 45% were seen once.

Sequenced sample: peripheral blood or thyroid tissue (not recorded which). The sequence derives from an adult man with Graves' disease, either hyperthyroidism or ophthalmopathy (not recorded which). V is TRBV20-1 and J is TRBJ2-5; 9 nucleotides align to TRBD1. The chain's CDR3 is CSARDRVGETQYF. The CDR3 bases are TGCAGTGCCCGGGACAGGGTAGGGGAGACCCAGTACTTC.